This T cell receptor (beta chain) originates from a study of T-cell memory formation after mild COVID-19 (dated by TCRdb to about 2021). Context from the whole study: Most TCR sequence clusters were specific to one of the two donors. In two donors, T-cell clones that expanded and contracted after mild COVID-19 were followed by sequencing TCRalpha and TCRbeta repertoires longitudinally. The cohort was made up of two young adult volunteers, one female and one male, who were previously healthy.

Ficoll-Paque density gradient centrifugation was the method used to isolate PBMCs. For sequencing, an Illumina NovaSeq 6000 was employed. Using 5'RACE with constant-segment primers, TCRalpha and TCRbeta cDNA libraries were constructed, with sample barcodes and unique molecular identifiers added in the process. Trizol reagent was used to extract RNA from every sample. Library amplification was performed in two PCR steps, and a second sample barcode and Illumina TruSeq adapters were introduced in the second step. Libraries were sequenced on an Illumina NovaSeq with 2 x 150 bp paired-end reads. The source study handled its data this way. With migec v1.2.7, reads were demultiplexed and then collapsed into UMI-guided consensus sequences. Using mixcr v2.1.11, UMI consensuses were aligned to TRA and TRB V and J templates and then assembled into clonotypes. A clonotype was counted as expanded or contracted only if both edgeR and NoisET called the change significant, with noise models trained on biological replicates. For edgeR calls, the thresholds were a false discovery rate-adjusted p below 0.01 and a log2 fold-change of 1. As an exploratory analysis of dynamics, max-normalized trajectories of the 1000 most abundant clonotypes were examined with PCA combined with hierarchical clustering. Separately sequenced CD4+ and CD8+ repertoires were used to assign the CD4 or CD8 phenotype of responding clones. TCRdb handled the public reads itself, with Q25 trimming in fastp and clone calling in MiXCR, and kept productive beta chains. For every CDR3 protein sequence, its rows merge into one entry that carries the most common genes and DNA. TCRdb, not the authors, supplied the V and J calls. The sample table lists fewer than 200,000 distinct CDR3 sequences, roughly a fifth of them with a count of one. The ten largest clones take up approximately 22% of the sample.

Study-wide findings and limitations: SARS-CoV-2 specificity of the second-wave clones peaking on day 37 was not confirmed. Some responding clones were detected in pre-infection memory, which suggested that pre-existing cross-reactive memory T cells had joined the SARS-CoV-2 response. Contracting CD4+ clones appeared mostly in the CM and EM memory subsets, whereas CD8+ clones were enriched in EMRA. Clones contracting from day 15 to 85 had balanced CD4/CD8 phenotypes, while a second wave expanding from day 15 to 37 was biased towards CD4+. Only a couple of mild cases were covered by the study, and larger cohorts that include severe cases with pre-infection samples were considered necessary.

The CDR1 and CDR2 encoded by the germline V gene (reference sequence) are DFQATT and SNEGSKA. The CDR3 holds 16 amino acids from the cysteine to the phenylalanine. Only the CDR3 portion is preserved as DNA: 48 bases, with reading frame beginning at the first base. V sheds 1 base and J sheds 4 bases, leaving 19 bases between their ends. Comments on this clonotype: Its antigen remains undetermined. Nothing much larger sits one base from this clone, and base qualities are not available.

This receptor was taken from an adult woman who had mild COVID-19 (a few samples of this study predate the infection). The sample titles of this study are shuffled in the database, so cell type and time point are left out; the donor was told from shared clones. The sample was PBMCs or a T cell subset sorted from them (not recorded which). The V and J genes are TRBV20-1 and TRBJ1-2; the best D guess is TRBD1, with 5 bases matching. CDR3 reads: CSARAPPGEGTYGYTF. The nucleotides read TGCAGTGCTAGAGCTCCGCCGGGGGAGGGTACCTATGGCTACACCTTC.